This is a list of T cell receptor beta chains from one sample in a study of early stage breast cancer tumors. Libraries were prepared by immunoSEQ multiplex PCR; TCRdb keeps only in-frame clonotypes and omits some of them. Seen here are roughly 48,000 clones, roughly four fifths observed once, and the top ten hold approximately 1.4%. Sequencing was done on a sample of blood. These receptors came from a person aged 45-60 years with breast cancer. Both conserved end residues are part of each CDR3. A D gene is named only where the DNA matches it firmly. Size values are once, few and many counts, or a class for expanded clones, and some rows have none.

j_gene | v_gene | abundance | d_gene | CDR3nt | CDR3aa
TRBJ1-1 | TRBV4-3 | - | - | TGCGCCAGCAGCCCCTTTAGGAACACTGAAGCTTTCTTT | CASSPFRNTEAFF
TRBJ2-7 | TRBV19 | - | - | TGTGCCAGTAGTCCCCAGGGGCCCTACCACGAGCAGTACTTC | CASSPQGPYHEQYF
TRBJ2-2 | TRBV10-1 | - | TRBD2 | TGCGCCAGCAGCCCTACCGGGGGGGAGAACACCGGGGAGCTGTTTTTT | CASSPTGGENTGELFF
TRBJ2-3 | TRBV7-2 | - | TRBD2 | TGTGCCAGCAGCTTAGGACCTCTAGCGGGAGGGGTTAGGGATACGCAGTATTTT | CASSLGPLAGGVRDTQYF
TRBJ2-3 | TRBV28 | - | - | TGTGCCAGCAATTTCGCGGGGCCCACAGATACGCAGTATTTT | CASNFAGPTDTQYF
TRBJ1-1 | TRBV4-3 | - | - | TGCGCCAGCAGCCAAGACAGACACCGGGGGGAAGCTTTCTTT | CASSQDRHRGEAFF
TRBJ1-2 | TRBV5-4 | - | TRBD1 | TGTGCCAGCAGCTTGGCCACAGGGGGAAAGGATGGCTACACCTTC | CASSLATGGKDGYTF
TRBJ2-1 | TRBV4-1 | - | - | TGCGCCAGCAGCCAAGATCGGGGAGTCTACAATGAGCAGTTCTTC | CASSQDRGVYNEQFF
TRBJ2-3 | TRBV6-6 | - | TRBD2 | TGTGCCAGCAACCCTCTAGCGGGGGGAGTAGATACGCAGTATTTT | CASNPLAGGVDTQYF
TRBJ1-1 | TRBV29-1 | - | - | TGCAGCCTGAGGGACGGCACTGAAGCTTTCTTT | CSLRDGTEAFF
TRBJ2-5 | TRBV7-2 | - | - | TGTGCCAGCAGCCTAGGGGCGAAACAAGAGACCCAGTACTTC | CASSLGAKQETQYF
TRBJ2-5 | TRBV4-1 | - | - | TGCGCCAGCAGCCAGGGACGTCAAGAGACCCAGTACTTC | CASSQGRQETQYF
TRBJ1-4 | TRBV4-1 | - | - | TGCGCCAGCAGCTACCCCGGGAGAACTAATGAAAAACTGTTTTTT | CASSYPGRTNEKLFF
TRBJ2-1 | TRBV29-1 | - | TRBD1 | TGCAGCGTTTCAGACAGGGGGGTCATCAATGAGCAGTTCTTC | CSVSDRGVINEQFF
TRBJ1-1 | TRBV7-2 | - | - | TGTGCCAGCAGCTTCTTGGACACTGAAGCTTTCTTT | CASSFLDTEAFF
TRBJ1-5 | TRBV30 | - | - | TGTGCCTGGAGTGTAGCAGGGGATCAGCCCCAGCATTTT | CAWSVAGDQPQHF
TRBJ2-1 | TRBV7-2 | - | TRBD2 | TGTGCCAGCAGCTTACGGACTAGCGGCAATGAGCAGTTCTTC | CASSLRTSGNEQFF
TRBJ2-2 | TRBV5-1 | - | TRBD2 | TGCGCCAGCAGCGGGGAGGGCCAGACCGGGGAGCTGTTTTTT | CASSGEGQTGELFF
TRBJ1-5 | TRBV7-2 | - | - | TGTGCCAGCAGCTTAATCCAGGGGAGCAATCAGCCCCAGCATTTT | CASSLIQGSNQPQHF
TRBJ2-4 | TRBV9 | once | TRBD2 | TGTGCCAGCAGCGTTGGCAACCGGGGAGGGAACATTCAGTACTTC | CASSVGNRGGNIQYF
TRBJ2-7 | TRBV6-5 | few | - | TGTGCCAGCAGTTACTCGGGACATCGACCCTACGAGCAGTACTTC | CASSYSGHRPYEQYF
TRBJ2-1 | TRBV5-1 | - | - | TGCGCCAGCAGCTTGGCGTCTCAAACCAATGAGCAGTTCTTC | CASSLASQTNEQFF
TRBJ1-2 | TRBV18 | few | - | TGTGCCAGCTCACCACCAGGCCAGGGCTATGGCTACACCTTC | CASSPPGQGYGYTF
TRBJ2-7 | TRBV4-2 | - | - | TGTGCCAGCAGCCAAGACAACAGGCGAACCTACGAGCAGTACTTC | CASSQDNRRTYEQYF
TRBJ1-2 | TRBV5-4 | - | - | TGTGCCAGCAGCCTGACGGAGGGCCAGGGCTACACCTTC | CASSLTEGQGYTF
TRBJ2-5 | TRBV7-2 | - | - | TGTGCCAGCAGCTTAGTGGGGTTTATGGAGACCCAGTACTTC | CASSLVGFMETQYF
TRBJ2-5 | TRBV4-3 | - | - | TGCGCCAGCAGCCAAGAACCCTCATATCGGGAGACCCAGTACTTC | CASSQEPSYRETQYF
TRBJ1-6 | TRBV7-9 | - | - | TGTGCCAGCAGCCCTTTCGAGGGAGCACCCCTCCACTTT | CASSPFEGAPLHF
TRBJ2-7 | TRBV19 | - | TRBD2 | TGTGCCAGTAGTCTAGCGGCTCAGAGCTCCTACGAGCAGTACTTC | CASSLAAQSSYEQYF
TRBJ2-7 | TRBV5-1 | - | - | TGCGCCAGCAGCCCGTTGAGCGGGTCCTTCTACGAGCAGTACTTC | CASSPLSGSFYEQYF
TRBJ2-3 | TRBV6-1 | once | - | TGTGCCAGCAGTGGCATCGGGGACCGCACAGATACGCAGTATTTT | CASSGIGDRTDTQYF
TRBJ1-2 | TRBV7-2 | - | - | TGTGCCAGCAGCCCAGAGGCAGGGATTATCCATGGCTACACCTTC | CASSPEAGIIHGYTF
TRBJ1-5 | TRBV4-2 | - | - | TGTGCCAGCAGCTACGGGGAGGGGGGTCAGCCCCAGCATTTT | CASSYGEGGQPQHF
TRBJ2-7 | TRBV21-1 | - | - | TGTGCCAGCAGGAGAGGACTAGCGGCCTCCTACGAGCAGTACTTC | CASRRGLAASYEQYF
TRBJ2-3 | TRBV11-2 | - | TRBD1 | TGTGCCAGCAGCCGGACAGGGATTAGCACAGATACGCAGTATTTT | CASSRTGISTDTQYF
TRBJ2-5 | TRBV15 | once | TRBD1 | TGTGCCACCAGCAGCCGGACAGGGCTGAAAGAGACCCAGTACTTC | CATSSRTGLKETQYF
TRBJ1-5 | TRBV27 | - | - | TGTGCCAGCAGTTTAGGGGGCGGTAGCAATCAGCCCCAGCATTTT | CASSLGGGSNQPQHF
TRBJ2-3 | TRBV18 | - | TRBD1 | TGTGCCAGCTCAGATCGGACAGGGGTGTCTGTAGATACGCAGTATTTT | CASSDRTGVSVDTQYF
TRBJ2-7 | TRBV5-1 | - | - | TGCGCCAGCAGCTTGGGGGGGCCTCCAATCTACGAGCAGTACTTC | CASSLGGPPIYEQYF
TRBJ2-7 | TRBV2 | - | TRBD1 | TGTGCCAGCAGACCGGGACAGGGGACCTACGAGCAGTACTTC | CASRPGQGTYEQYF
TRBJ2-1 | TRBV5-1 | - | TRBD1 | TGCGCCAGCAGCTTGGTGCGGACAGGGACCTACAATGAGCAGTTCTTC | CASSLVRTGTYNEQFF
TRBJ2-7 | TRBV27 | - | - | TGTGCCAGCAGTCCCCGCCGGAGAAGCTACGAGCAGTACTTC | CASSPRRRSYEQYF
TRBJ2-7 | TRBV18 | once | - | TGTGCCAGCTCACTCAACAGTATCTACGAGCAGTACTTC | CASSLNSIYEQYF
TRBJ2-3 | TRBV6-5 | - | TRBD1 | TGTGCCAGCAGTTACTCGGGACAGGGGTTAACAGATACGCAGTATTTT | CASSYSGQGLTDTQYF
TRBJ2-7 | TRBV6-1 | - | - | TGTGCCAGCAGTGAAGTCGGTAGTATCTACGAGCAGTACTTC | CASSEVGSIYEQYF
TRBJ2-7 | TRBV5-3 | once | - | TGTGCCAGAAGCCGGGACGGGACCTACGAGCAGTACTTC | CARSRDGTYEQYF
TRBJ2-1 | TRBV5-6 | - | TRBD2 | TGTGCCAGCAGCCGAGACACTAGCGCCACCGCCTACAATGAGCAGTTCTTC | CASSRDTSATAYNEQFF
TRBJ2-7 | TRBV7-9 | - | TRBD2 | TGTGCCAGCAGCTCCCAAAGCGGGAGGGAGGTATACGAGCAGTACTTC | CASSSQSGREVYEQYF
TRBJ1-6 | TRBV28 | - | TRBD1 | TGTGCCAGCAGTGGAGCCGGGACAGGGGATTCACCCCTCCACTTT | CASSGAGTGDSPLHF
TRBJ2-7 | TRBV7-7 | - | - | TGTGCTAGCAGCCGGGCCCTTTTCGGGTACGAGCAGTACTTC | CASSRALFGYEQYF
TRBJ1-6 | TRBV19 | - | - | TGTGCCAGTAGTTACAGGAGGGATTCACCCCTCCACTTT | CASSYRRDSPLHF
TRBJ1-4 | TRBV5-8 | - | TRBD1 | TGTGCCAGCAGCCGGACCGGGACAGATAATGAAAAACTGTTTTTT | CASSRTGTDNEKLFF
TRBJ2-1 | TRBV5-1 | few | - | TGCGCCAGCAGCTTTGGACAGAACAATGAGCAGTTCTTC | CASSFGQNNEQFF